The subject of this entry is one TCR beta chain. These data are taken from a study of blood T cell repertoires in COVID-19. Participants' own reports of clinical history determined their cohort assignment. The recovered donors of Cohort 3 showed two negative PCRs, clearance, or symptom resolution. Source study methods: For nucleated cells, counts were estimated from reference gene primer amplification. The data were produced by immunoSEQ multiplex PCR, yet TCRdb's version contains in-frame clones alone and is incomplete. For V, J and clone size, that table is used; D and trimming come from the DNA. The sample carries 150,000 to 200,000 clones, roughly four fifths recorded once. V lost 0 bases and J lost 4; bases outside the gene matches: 5. Germline V gene sequence: CDR1 SGDLS, CDR2 YYNGEE. The length of the CDR3 is 17 residues.

Sample: PBMCs or T cells enriched from blood (not recorded which). The chain uses TRBV9 and TRBJ2-4; 12 nucleotides align to TRBD2. This sequence originates from a man aged 35 to 55 who had recovered from COVID-19. CDR3 bases: TGTGCCAGCAGCGTAGGACTAGCGGGAGTCGGGAAAAACATTCAGTACTTC. Translating it yields CASSVGLAGVGKNIQYF.